This T cell receptor beta chain was obtained from a study of blood T cell repertoires in COVID-19. Study summary: PBMCs, B-cell-depleted T cells, or T cells provided the cDNA or gDNA that made up the material.

This clone was counted between two and nine times. Profiled with immunoSEQ multiplex PCR; TCRdb holds only in-frame clones, not every one. The data show roughly 500,000 clones, roughly 90% seen once. V shed 6 bases, J shed 6 bases, and the junction held 9 bases outside the gene matches. This CDR3 is built from 15 residues. Germline CDR1 and CDR2: MNHNY and SVGAGI (reference sequence). The participants were between roughly 18 and 100 years old and came from 24 US areas. The sequence was obtained from a woman aged 40 to 50 who had recovered from COVID-19. Sequenced sample: PBMCs or T cells enriched from blood (not recorded which). V usage is TRBV6-6 and J usage is TRBJ1-5, with TRBD1 identical over 9 bases. The CDR3 DNA follows: TGTGCCAGCAGACACAGGGACAGGGACGGTCAGCCCCAGCATTTT. This codes for CASRHRDRDGQPQHF.